This T cell receptor (beta chain) was obtained from a study of blood T cells in healthy people across ages. Study conclusions and caveats: Higher diversity and more naive CD4+ cells were features of long-lived donors, compared to aged donors.

Comments on this clonotype: Its antigen remains unknown.

Trimming at V came to 6 bases and at J to 5 bases, leaving 8 bases not matched to a gene. This CDR3 is 16 amino acids long. A second PCR, run for roughly 7 to 12 cycles, used a sample-barcoded 5' primer plus a J-beta primer mix. MiXCR, run by TCRdb on the 5' RACE reads, gives a single entry per CDR3 protein. The sample has approximately 600,000 distinct CDR3 sequences; 58% are singletons. Sequenced material: blood. The genes are TRBV12-3 or TRBV12-4 and TRBJ2-5; TRBD2 matches 14 bases. The source is a man aged 55-75 years in good health. The CDR3 spells CASRRGLAGGLETQYF. The CDR3 DNA reads TGTGCCAGCAGACGCGGACTAGCGGGGGGCCTGGAGACCCAGTACTTC.